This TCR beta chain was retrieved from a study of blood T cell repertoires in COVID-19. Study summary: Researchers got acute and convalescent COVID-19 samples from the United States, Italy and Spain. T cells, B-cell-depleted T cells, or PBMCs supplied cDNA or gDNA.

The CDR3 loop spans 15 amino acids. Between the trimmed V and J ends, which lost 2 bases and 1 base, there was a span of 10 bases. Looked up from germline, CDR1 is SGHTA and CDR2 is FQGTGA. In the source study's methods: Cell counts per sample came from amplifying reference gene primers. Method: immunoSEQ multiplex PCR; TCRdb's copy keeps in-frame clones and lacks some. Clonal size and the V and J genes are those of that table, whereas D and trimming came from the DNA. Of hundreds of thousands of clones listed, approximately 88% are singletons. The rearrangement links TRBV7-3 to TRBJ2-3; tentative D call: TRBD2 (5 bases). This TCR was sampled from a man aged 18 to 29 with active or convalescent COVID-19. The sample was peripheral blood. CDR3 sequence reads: CASSLGGLGTDTQYF. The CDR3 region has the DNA TGTGCCAGCAGCTTAGGAGGTCTCGGCACAGATACGCAGTATTTT.